Listed here is a single TCR beta chain. Reverse transcription of extracted RNA yielded cDNA, which provided the sequencing template. TCRdb's copy holds only in-frame clones and misses some; the assay was immunoSEQ multiplex PCR. The table shows hundreds of thousands of clones, with around two thirds occurring only once. The data were taken from a study of CD8+ T cells in alopecia areata. The overall study: Tofacitinib administration to treated patients was oral, at 5 to 10 mg twice daily.

V was pared by 0 bases and J by 3 bases, with 11 bases between. The CDR3 has 14 amino acids. Germline CDR1 and CDR2: GTSNPN and SVGIG (reference sequence). The material sequenced was CD4+ T cells sorted from blood, taken at week 0. The gene calls are TRBV30 and TRBJ2-5, with no clear D. The clonotype comes from a human donor with alopecia areata. In nucleotides, the CDR3 is TGTGCCTGGAGTGTTAAAGGGTTGGAAGAGACCCAGTACTTC. This sequence encodes CAWSVKGLEETQYF.